This T cell receptor beta chain is from a study of neurological immune-mediated disorders. This CDR3 spans 13 amino acids. Per the germline V gene, CDR1 is SNHLY and CDR2 is FYNNEI. V shed 6 bases, J shed 6 bases, and the junction held 7 bases outside the gene matches. This clonotype was found many times. Its target is not known. 5'RACE with 10-nucleotide random UMIs produced the cDNA. Each CDR3 protein is one row after TCRdb ran MiXCR on the 5' RACE reads. Among tens of thousands of distinct CDR3 sequences listed, about 4% were seen once. From 2 million PBMCs stored at -80 C, the unsorted libraries were generated. Regarding the study as a whole: Any association between clinical or MRI features and the multiple sclerosis repertoire cluster was absent.

Sequencing used PBMCs. The chain links TRBV2 to TRBJ2-7; TRBD1 matches at 8 bases. This receptor was obtained from a woman aged 45-60 years with multiple sclerosis. The CDR3 here is CASSMTGAGEQYF. Here the CDR3 DNA reads TGTGCCAGCAGCATGACAGGGGCGGGCGAGCAGTACTTC.